The 5 T cell receptor beta chains given below trace back to one sample, sequenced in a study of CD8+ T cells in alopecia areata. Treatment given: oral pan-JAK inhibitor, 5-10 mg twice daily. Reverse transcription of extracted RNA yielded cDNA, which provided the sequencing template. Clones were read by immunoSEQ multiplex PCR, and TCRdb kept only the in-frame ones, dropping some. The sample has about 190,000 clones; roughly 66% are singletons. Sequenced material: CD4+ T cells sorted from blood, taken at week 24, from a patient treated with tofacitinib. These receptors all come from a human donor with alopecia areata.

The V gene is TRBV5-1, the J gene TRBJ2-3; D gene unclear. The germline V gene encodes CDR1 SGHRS and CDR2 YFSETQ. The length of the CDR3 is 15 residues. The V end was cut by 3 bases, the J end by 2 bases, with 13 bases between. This CDR3 is CASSYQQQATDTQYF. Here the CDR3 DNA reads TGCGCCAGCAGCTACCAACAGCAGGCCACAGATACGCAGTATTTT.

The CDR3 spells CATSRVIRLAGAGDTQYF. The DNA of the CDR3 is TGTGCCACCAGCAGAGTAATCCGGCTAGCGGGGGCCGGGGATACGCAGTATTTT. The V gene is TRBV15, the J gene TRBJ2-3; 10 nucleotides match TRBD2. Germline lookup yields CDR1 LNHNV and CDR2 YYDKDF (reference sequence). The V gene end was trimmed by 1 base and the J gene end by 6 bases; junction bases not matched to a gene: 13. This CDR3 region has 18 residues.

The V call is TRBV7-2, the J call TRBJ2-2, with D hard to call. Trimming shortened V by 2 bases and J by 0 bases, and 7 bases separated the two germline ends. The CDR3 extends over 15 amino acids. CDR1 is SGHTA and CDR2 is FQGNSA in the germline V gene. In DNA form, the CDR3 reads TGTGCCAGCAGCTTACTACTAACGAACACCGGGGAGCTGTTTTTT. Its translation is CASSLLLTNTGELFF.

The chain carries TRBV28 and TRBJ1-4, with D possibly TRBD1 on 6 matching bases. Trimming took off 6 bases at V and 3 bases at J, with 8 bases between the two ends. CDR3 length: 13 amino acids. Germline V gene sequence: CDR1 MDHEN, CDR2 SYDVKM. The CDR3 nucleotides are TGTGCCAGCAGAGGGGGGCCTAATGAAAAACTGTTTTTT. It specifies CASRGGPNEKLFF.

The chain is built from TRBV30 and TRBJ2-6; the D is unclear. Germline CDR1 GTSNPN, CDR2 SVGIG (reference sequence). The CDR3 consists of 14 residues. V lost 0 bases and J lost 1, with 4 bases in between. The CDR3: CAWSVWSGANVLTF. CDR3 in DNA: TGTGCCTGGAGTGTGTGGTCTGGGGCCAACGTCCTGACTTTC. Complete variable domain (other parts from reference TRBV30 and TRBJ2-6): SQTIHQWPATLVQPVGSPLSLECTVEGTSNPNLYWYRQAAGRGLQLLFYSVGIGQISSEVPQNLSASRPQDRQFILSSKKLLLSDSGFYLCAWSVWSGANVLTFGAGSRLTVL.